The rows below give T cell receptor beta chains drawn from one sample of a study of cytomegalovirus exposure and HLA in healthy donors. The assay was immunoSEQ multiplex PCR, and TCRdb's table has in-frame clones only and misses some. The table for this sample gives over 100,000 clones. The sample comprised PBMCs. All receptors come from a man in his forties or fifties in good health and CMV-seropositive. Each CDR3 is given with its conserved first and last residue. The D gene is left open where the match is weak.

j_call,d_call,v_call,cdr3_length,cdr3_aa
TRBJ2-7,TRBD2,TRBV11-2,16,CASSLGLAGVIYEQYF
TRBJ2-7,TRBD2,TRBV18,16,CASSPPASGVAREQYF
TRBJ2-3,TRBD2,TRBV10-1,15,CASSDLAGGGDTQYF
TRBJ2-5,.,TRBV7-9,12,CASGGLAETQYF
TRBJ2-2,TRBD2,TRBV5-4,16,CASSLDGRGNTGELFF
TRBJ1-2,TRBD1,TRBV4-3,19,CASSQGYGQGSRGSYGYTF
TRBJ2-7,.,TRBV2,14,CASRKAGLSYEQYF
TRBJ2-5,TRBD2,TRBV5-1,15,CASSARTRNQETQYF
.,TRBD2,TRBV5-6,14,CASSWGLDSYEQYF
TRBJ2-7,TRBD1,TRBV6-1,15,CATHPGQGFLGEQYF
TRBJ1-1,TRBD1,TRBV9,12,CASSGSDRRAFF
TRBJ2-7,.,TRBV5-1,16,CASSLGPGGLGYEQYF
TRBJ2-1,.,TRBV11-2,11,CASSLLAEQFF
TRBJ2-2,.,TRBV11-2,14,CASSLDRSTGELFF
TRBJ2-7,TRBD2,TRBV7-9,17,CASSPGLAGEIAYEQYF
TRBJ2-1,TRBD1,TRBV7-9,12,CASSFGETGKFF
TRBJ2-1,TRBD1,TRBV6-6,15,CASSPSGQGINEQFF
TRBJ2-3,.,TRBV7-3,16,CASSLSSKPSSDTQYF
TRBJ2-5,.,TRBV20-1,11,CSARGRETQYF
TRBJ1-1,TRBD1,TRBV28,14,CASSSGTGATEAFF
TRBJ1-5,.,TRBV7-2,14,CASSLPVQGQPQHF
TRBJ2-7,TRBD2,TRBV5-6,16,CASSLRAGVRWAEQYF
TRBJ2-1,TRBD2,TRBV28,15,CASSLVLAAYNEQFF
TRBJ2-7,.,TRBV10-3,14,CAISEEGGGDEQYF
TRBJ2-2,.,TRBV25-1,16,CASSEYGGAVTGELFF
TRBJ2-3,TRBD2,TRBV19,16,CASSPVVVAGEDTQYF
TRBJ2-7,TRBD1,TRBV6-9,15,CASSYSGTVLRGQYF
TRBJ2-1,TRBD2,TRBV7-8,12,CASTSPGGEQFF
TRBJ2-2,TRBD2,TRBV4-2,18,CASSQRGSGTSMVGELFF
TRBJ2-3,.,TRBV4-1,12,CASKSFGDTQYF
TRBJ1-4,TRBD1,TRBV7-9,15,CASSLGGQAVVQLFF
TRBJ2-2,TRBD2,TRBV2,17,CASSGASGSGYTGELFF
TRBJ2-5,.,TRBV7-9,14,CASSYWTTEETQYF
TRBJ1-2,.,TRBV6-6,15,CASSSSIRGEHGYTF
TRBJ1-2,.,TRBV18,14,CASSPRIEGDGYTF
TRBJ2-5,TRBD2,TRBV25-1,16,CASTTGLAGGSETQYF
TRBJ2-3,.,TRBV11-2,12,CASSPAERAQYF
TRBJ2-7,.,TRBV5-1,15,CASSLAGEAGREQYF
TRBJ1-1,.,TRBV5-1,15,CASSLGVQINTEAFF
TRBJ2-2,.,TRBV9,15,CASSVGSTSTGELFF
TRBJ1-1,.,TRBV5-6,15,CASSLYWTADPEAFF
TRBJ2-1,TRBD2,TRBV7-9,16,CASSDTSGSIYNEQFF
TRBJ1-1,.,TRBV7-6,14,CASSLGGAGTEAFF
TRBJ1-2,.,TRBV21-1,17,CASSKVGQDSQDYGYTF
TRBJ2-7,.,TRBV7-9,14,CASSGDSSSYEQYF
TRBJ2-3,.,TRBV19,16,CASSPPPSENTDTQYF
TRBJ1-2,TRBD1,TRBV10-3,14,CAITGTGRSYGYTF
TRBJ2-3,.,TRBV28,14,CANSEAGSTDTQYF
TRBJ2-7,.,TRBV5-6,11,CASSLAGEQYF
TRBJ2-1,TRBD2,TRBV2,17,CASSEASERGPFNEQFF
TRBJ2-1,.,TRBV5-6,13,CASSHVRGNEQFF
.,.,TRBV5-1,13,CASSLRGPNEQYF
TRBJ1-5,.,TRBV28,13,CASSLTPDQPQHF
TRBJ2-3,TRBD2,TRBV15,15,CATSGLTSLSRTQYF
TRBJ1-4,TRBD1,TRBV27,15,CASSTDRVSPEKLFF